These T cell receptor beta chains were read from a single sample in a study of a mutant IDH1 vaccine in newly diagnosed glioma. No antigens are known for them. Only in-frame clones appear in the TCRdb table, and some are missing; sequencing was by immunoSEQ multiplex PCR. The sample holds approximately 50,000 clones; more than 75% are singletons and the top ten take 4.5% to 6%. This specimen consisted of PBMCs, obtained from a glioma patient whose treatment included an IDH1 peptide vaccine. Receptors originate from a woman in her 40s with glioma. Each CDR3 is given with its conserved first and last residue. D genes are given only for firm matches. Clone size is stated in some rows and not others, as once, few, many or a class when expanded.

clone size: -
J gene: TRBJ2-1
D gene: -
V gene: TRBV6-5
CDR3 protein: CASTLSGSSYNEQFF
CDR3 DNA: TGTGCCAGCACCCTGTCGGGTAGCTCCTACAATGAGCAGTTCTTC

clone size: -
J gene: TRBJ1-5
D gene: -
V gene: TRBV4-1
CDR3 protein: CASSQVAVSNQPQHF
CDR3 DNA: TGCGCCAGCAGCCAAGTCGCAGTTAGCAATCAGCCCCAGCATTTT

clone size: few
J gene: TRBJ1-5
D gene: -
V gene: TRBV2
CDR3 protein: CASSSGRGGNQPQHF
CDR3 DNA: TGTGCCAGCAGTTCCGGCAGGGGCGGCAATCAGCCCCAGCATTTT

clone size: -
J gene: TRBJ1-2
D gene: -
V gene: TRBV4-1
CDR3 protein: CASSTYNYGYTF
CDR3 DNA: TGCGCCAGCAGCACTTATAACTATGGCTACACCTTC

clone size: -
J gene: TRBJ2-4
D gene: -
V gene: TRBV19
CDR3 protein: CASSIVGDVAKNIQYF
CDR3 DNA: TGTGCCAGTAGTATTGTGGGGGATGTAGCCAAAAACATTCAGTACTTC

clone size: -
J gene: TRBJ2-3
D gene: -
V gene: TRBV4-1
CDR3 protein: CASSPGASESTDTQYF
CDR3 DNA: TGCGCCAGCAGCCCCGGGGCTAGCGAGAGCACAGATACGCAGTATTTT

clone size: -
J gene: TRBJ1-1
D gene: -
V gene: TRBV5-1
CDR3 protein: CASSQQGGSTEAFF
CDR3 DNA: TGCGCCAGCAGCCAGCAGGGAGGGAGCACTGAAGCTTTCTTT

clone size: -
J gene: TRBJ2-2
D gene: TRBD2
V gene: TRBV2
CDR3 protein: CASSERRGGAPGELFF
CDR3 DNA: TGTGCCAGCAGTGAACGTCGGGGGGGGGCCCCCGGGGAGCTGTTTTTT

clone size: -
J gene: TRBJ1-2
D gene: TRBD1
V gene: TRBV19
CDR3 protein: CASRRTGFSYGYTF
CDR3 DNA: TGTGCCAGTCGCCGGACAGGGTTCAGCTATGGCTACACCTTC

clone size: -
J gene: TRBJ2-5
D gene: -
V gene: TRBV15
CDR3 protein: CATSREGGSGQETQYF
CDR3 DNA: TGTGCCACCAGCAGAGAAGGCGGAAGCGGACAAGAGACCCAGTACTTC

clone size: once
J gene: TRBJ1-4
D gene: -
V gene: TRBV4-2
CDR3 protein: CASSQDLPGRPNEKLFF
CDR3 DNA: TGTGCCAGCAGCCAAGATCTCCCGGGGCGGCCTAATGAAAAACTGTTTTTT

clone size: -
J gene: TRBJ2-7
D gene: -
V gene: TRBV6-6
CDR3 protein: CASRSPGARNEQYF
CDR3 DNA: TGTGCCAGCAGGTCCCCGGGGGCGCGAAACGAGCAGTACTTC

clone size: -
J gene: TRBJ2-7
D gene: TRBD1
V gene: TRBV18
CDR3 protein: CASSPWDRGYEQYF
CDR3 DNA: TGTGCCAGCTCACCCTGGGACAGGGGCTACGAGCAGTACTTC

clone size: -
J gene: TRBJ2-1
D gene: TRBD2
V gene: TRBV2
CDR3 protein: CASSAGLAVNEQFF
CDR3 DNA: TGTGCCAGCAGTGCGGGACTAGCCGTCAATGAGCAGTTCTTC

clone size: -
J gene: TRBJ1-2
D gene: -
V gene: TRBV5-1
CDR3 protein: CASSLVAGTNYGYTF
CDR3 DNA: TGCGCCAGCAGCTTGGTAGCAGGGACAAACTATGGCTACACCTTC

clone size: once
J gene: TRBJ2-3
D gene: TRBD1
V gene: TRBV10-1
CDR3 protein: CASSDYGQESTDTQYF
CDR3 DNA: TGCGCCAGCAGTGACTACGGACAGGAGAGCACAGATACGCAGTATTTT

clone size: -
J gene: TRBJ1-5
D gene: -
V gene: TRBV7-9
CDR3 protein: CASSLAAGNQPQHF
CDR3 DNA: TGTGCCAGCAGCTTAGCGGCAGGTAACCAGCCCCAGCATTTT